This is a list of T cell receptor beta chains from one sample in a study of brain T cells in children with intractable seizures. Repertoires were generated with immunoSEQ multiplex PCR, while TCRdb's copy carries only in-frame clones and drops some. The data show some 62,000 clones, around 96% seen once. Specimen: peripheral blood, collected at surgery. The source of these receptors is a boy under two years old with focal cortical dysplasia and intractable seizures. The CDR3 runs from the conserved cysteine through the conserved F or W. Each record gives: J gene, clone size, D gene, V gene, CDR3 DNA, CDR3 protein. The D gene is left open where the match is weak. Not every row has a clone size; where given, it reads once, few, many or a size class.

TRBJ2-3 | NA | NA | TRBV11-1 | TGTGCCAGCAGCCCCCGGAGGGCAGGAGATACGCAGTATTTT | CASSPRRAGDTQYF
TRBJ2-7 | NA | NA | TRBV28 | TGTGCCAGCAGTGGCCACGGACAGGACTACTCCTACGAGCAGTACTTC | CASSGHGQDYSYEQYF
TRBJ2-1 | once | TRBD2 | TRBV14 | TGTGCCAGCAGCCAAGGACCGGGACTAAATCATGAGCAGTTCTTC | CASSQGPGLNHEQFF
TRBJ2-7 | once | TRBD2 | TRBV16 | TGTGCCAGCAGCCCAGGGACTATATCGGGGGAGCAGTACTTC | CASSPGTISGEQYF
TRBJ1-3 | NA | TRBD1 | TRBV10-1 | TGCGCCCGCTCATCACGAGGGGGCCCCGTCTCTGGAAACACCATATATTTT | CARSSRGGPVSGNTIYF
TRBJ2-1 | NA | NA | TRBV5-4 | TGTGCCAGCAGCTTCCCACCCTACAATGAGCAGTTCTTC | CASSFPPYNEQFF
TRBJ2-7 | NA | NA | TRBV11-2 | TGTGCCAGCAGCTTAGTTTTCCCGGGGGAGCAGTACTTC | CASSLVFPGEQYF
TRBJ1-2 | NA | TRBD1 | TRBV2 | TGTGCCAGCAGGGAACTAAGGACCAGGACAGGCAATGGCTACACCTTC | CASRELRTRTGNGYTF
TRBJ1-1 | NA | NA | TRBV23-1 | TGCGCCAGAATTAACGGGGGCGCTAGGGCTTTCTTT | CARINGGARAFF
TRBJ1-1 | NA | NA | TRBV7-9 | TGTGCCAGCAGCTTCGGCGCGAACACTGAAGCTTTCTTT | CASSFGANTEAFF
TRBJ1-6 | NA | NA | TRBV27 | TGTGCCAGCACAAGGGGGGGGGCATCTCCTAATAATTCACCCCTCCACTTT | CASTRGGASPNNSPLHF
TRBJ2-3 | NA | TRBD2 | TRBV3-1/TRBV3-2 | TGTGCCAGCAGCTCGCGTAGGACTAGCGGAGCCACAGATACGCAGTATTTT | CASSSRRTSGATDTQYF
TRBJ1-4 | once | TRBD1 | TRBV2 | TGTGCCAGCAGTGCGCCGGGACAGGGTAATGAAAAACTGTTTTTT | CASSAPGQGNEKLFF
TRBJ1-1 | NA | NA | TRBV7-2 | TGTGCCAGCAGCCCGTATACAGGTGCCCCTAGGGCTTTCTTT | CASSPYTGAPRAFF
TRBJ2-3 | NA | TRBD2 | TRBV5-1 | TGCGCCAGCAGCTTGGCTAGCGGGGGTAATTCGGGCACAGATACGCAGTATTTT | CASSLASGGNSGTDTQYF
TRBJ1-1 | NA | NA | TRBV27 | TGTGCCAGCAGTTTATGGGGTCCTCCGATGAACACTGAAGCTTTCTTT | CASSLWGPPMNTEAFF
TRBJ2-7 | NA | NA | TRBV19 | TGTGCCAGTAGTTCCGGACAGACCGAGCAGTACTTC | CASSSGQTEQYF
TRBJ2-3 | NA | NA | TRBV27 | TGTGCCAGCAGTTTTTTACGGGCAGAAGCAGATACGCAGTATTTT | CASSFLRAEADTQYF
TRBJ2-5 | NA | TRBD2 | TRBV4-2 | TGTGCCAGCAGCCAAGGGGAAGCGGGGGGGGTACAAGAGACCCAGTACTTC | CASSQGEAGGVQETQYF
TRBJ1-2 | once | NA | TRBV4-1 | TGCGCCAGCAGCCAACCGAATGAGGGGGGCTATGGCTACACCTTC | CASSQPNEGGYGYTF
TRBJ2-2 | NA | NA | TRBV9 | TGTGCCAGCAGCCCATTAGCCGGGGAGCTGTTTTTT | CASSPLAGELFF
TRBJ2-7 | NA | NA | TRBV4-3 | TGCGCCAGCAGCCAAGTCCGATACTCAGGGGCTGTGGGTGAGCAGTACTTC | CASSQVRYSGAVGEQYF
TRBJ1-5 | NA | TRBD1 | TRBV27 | TGTGCCAGCAGTTTATCGCCGCCCCGGACAGGGGGCAATCAGCCCCAGCATTTT | CASSLSPPRTGGNQPQHF
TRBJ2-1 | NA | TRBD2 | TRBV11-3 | TGTGCCAGCAGCTTAGGACTAGCGGGATGGAGAAATGAGCAGTTCTTC | CASSLGLAGWRNEQFF
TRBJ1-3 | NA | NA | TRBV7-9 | TGTGCCAGCAGAAAAGGGCCGTGGCGAAACACCATATATTTT | CASRKGPWRNTIYF
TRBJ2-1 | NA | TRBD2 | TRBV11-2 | TGTGCCAGCAGCTTAGCCCCCGGGCGGGGGTCCTACAATGAGCAGTTCTTC | CASSLAPGRGSYNEQFF
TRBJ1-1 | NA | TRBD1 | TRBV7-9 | TGTGCCAGCAGCCCCGTAAGGACAGGGACTAACACTGAAGCTTTCTTT | CASSPVRTGTNTEAFF
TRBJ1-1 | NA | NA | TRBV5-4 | TGTGCCAGCAGCGCGATGCTAGGGAACACTGAAGCTTTCTTT | CASSAMLGNTEAFF
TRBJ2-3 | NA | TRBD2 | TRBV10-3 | TGTGCCATCAGTGAGTCTGTAGCGGGAGGGCCAGATACGCAGTATTTT | CAISESVAGGPDTQYF
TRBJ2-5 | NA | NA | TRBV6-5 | TGTGCCAGCAGTCCTGGGGGGAAGCCAGAGACCCAGTACTTC | CASSPGGKPETQYF
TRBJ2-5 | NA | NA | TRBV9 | TGTGCCAGCAGCGCATCCAGATCCCAAGAGACCCAGTACTTC | CASSASRSQETQYF
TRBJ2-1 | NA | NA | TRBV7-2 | TGTGCCAGCAGCCGGGGAGTAGGCTCCTACAATGAGCAGTTCTTC | CASSRGVGSYNEQFF
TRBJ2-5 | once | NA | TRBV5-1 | TGCGCCAGCAGCTTTCAAGAGACCCAGTACTTC | CASSFQETQYF
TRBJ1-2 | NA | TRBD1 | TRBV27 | TGTGCCAGCAGTCACAGGGGACGCTATGGCTACACCTTC | CASSHRGRYGYTF
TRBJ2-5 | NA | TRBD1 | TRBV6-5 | TGTGCCAGCAGTCACCGGGACAGAGCCCAAGAGACCCAGTACTTC | CASSHRDRAQETQYF
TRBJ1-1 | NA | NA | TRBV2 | TGTGCCAGCAGTGAATGGGCTCCGAACACTGAAGCTTTCTTT | CASSEWAPNTEAFF
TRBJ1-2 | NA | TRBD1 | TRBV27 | TGTGCCAGCAGACCACAGGGGTCGGGGCTCTGGCATGGCTACACCTTC | CASRPQGSGLWHGYTF
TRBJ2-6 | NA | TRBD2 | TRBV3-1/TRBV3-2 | TGTGCCAGCAGCCAGAGCGGACTAGCCCTCTCTGGGGCCAACGTCCTGACTTTC | CASSQSGLALSGANVLTF
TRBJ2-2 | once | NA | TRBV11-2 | TGTGCCAGCAGCTTTCCAGAACCGTCCGGGGAGCTGTTTTTT | CASSFPEPSGELFF
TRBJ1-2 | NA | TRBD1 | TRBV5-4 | TGTGCCAGCAGCTTGGACAGGGGCGGGTATGGCTACACCTTC | CASSLDRGGYGYTF
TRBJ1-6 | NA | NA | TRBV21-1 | TGTGCCAGCAGCAAAGGAGACAGGGGTTCCCACTTT | CASSKGDRGSHF
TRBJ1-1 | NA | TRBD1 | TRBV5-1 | TGCGCCAGCAGCTCGACTACGGACAGGAGCGGAACTGAAGCTTTCTTT | CASSSTTDRSGTEAFF
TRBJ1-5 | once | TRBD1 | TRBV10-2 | TGCGCCAGCCAATTACAGGGGGAAAATCAGCCCCAGCATTTT | CASQLQGENQPQHF
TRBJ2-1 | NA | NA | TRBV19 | TGTGCCAGTACCCAAAGGGCTGACATTAGGAATGAGCAGTTCTTC | CASTQRADIRNEQFF
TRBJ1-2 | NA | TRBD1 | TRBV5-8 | TGTGCCAGCAGCTCAAGACAGGGTTCCAACTATGGCTACACCTTC | CASSSRQGSNYGYTF